This entry features one T cell receptor (beta chain) sequence. Its antigen is currently unknown. Germline CDR1 reads SQVTM; CDR2 reads ANQGSEA. With 8 bases removed from V and 5 bases from J, the gap between germline ends came to 19 bases. CDR3 length: 14 residues. Blood was sampled at baseline, cycle 4 day 1, and cycle 7 day 1. The method was immunoSEQ multiplex PCR; TCRdb's version includes in-frame clones alone and lacks a portion of them. Of roughly 36,000 clones listed, about four fifths are singletons. These data come from a study of OX40 agonist ivuxolimab in advanced cancers. Study-level information: At 0.01 to 10 mg/kg, ivuxolimab was administered intravenously to patients every 2 weeks. Points from the study as a whole: In the 0.1-3.0 mg/kg groups, partial responders showed among the lowest expansion.

The source of this sequence is an adult with an advanced solid tumor such as melanoma, head and neck, liver or kidney cancer. V gene TRBV29-1 combines with J gene TRBJ1-5, with D perhaps matching TRBD1 (6 bases). Sequencing was performed on CD4+ or CD8+ T cells sorted from blood, taken in a trial of the OX40 agonist ivuxolimab. As DNA, the CDR3 is TGCAGCCAACCGGGGGGCACGCCGGATCAGCCCCAGCATTTT. Residues: CSQPGGTPDQPQHF.